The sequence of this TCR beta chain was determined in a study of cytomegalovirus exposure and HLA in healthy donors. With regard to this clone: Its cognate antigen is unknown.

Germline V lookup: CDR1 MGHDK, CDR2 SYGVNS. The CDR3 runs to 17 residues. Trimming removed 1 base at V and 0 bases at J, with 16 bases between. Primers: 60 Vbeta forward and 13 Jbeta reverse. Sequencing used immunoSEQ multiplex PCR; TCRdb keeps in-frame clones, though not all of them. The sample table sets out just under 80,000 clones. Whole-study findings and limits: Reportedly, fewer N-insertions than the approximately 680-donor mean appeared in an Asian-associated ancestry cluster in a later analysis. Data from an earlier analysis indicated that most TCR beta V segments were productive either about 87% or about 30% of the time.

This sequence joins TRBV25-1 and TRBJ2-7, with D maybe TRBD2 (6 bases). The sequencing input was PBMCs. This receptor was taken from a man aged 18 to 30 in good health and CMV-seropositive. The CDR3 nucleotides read TGTGCCAGCAGTGAATTTGGGGGACCCGGGGGCTCCTACGAGCAGTACTTC. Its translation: CASSEFGGPGGSYEQYF.